This T cell receptor (beta chain) comes out of a study of blood T cell repertoires in COVID-19. Study-wide background: Spain, Italy and the United States supplied samples that represented acute and convalescent COVID-19. From T cells, B-cell-depleted T cells, or PBMCs came the material, which was cDNA or gDNA.

Patients at the Seattle site were enrolled during active infection and followed longitudinally. The CDR3 has 13 amino acids. V was cut by 2 bases and J by 6 bases, with 8 bases left in between. Original analysis: Reference gene primers were amplified, and this amplification served to estimate nucleated cell counts. The method was immunoSEQ multiplex PCR; TCRdb's version includes in-frame clones alone and lacks a portion of them. Clonal size and the V and J genes are those of that table, whereas D and trimming came from the DNA. The sample contains approximately 200,000 clones, roughly 77% of which appear only once.

The clonotype was recovered from a woman between 35 and 50 years old with COVID-19, enrolled during active disease. Sequencing used peripheral blood. V and J are TRBV12-3 or TRBV12-4 and TRBJ1-5; D unclear. CDR3 amino acids: CASSLRLRQPQHF. For the CDR3, the DNA is TGTGCCAGCAGTTTACGTCTGCGTCAGCCCCAGCATTTT.